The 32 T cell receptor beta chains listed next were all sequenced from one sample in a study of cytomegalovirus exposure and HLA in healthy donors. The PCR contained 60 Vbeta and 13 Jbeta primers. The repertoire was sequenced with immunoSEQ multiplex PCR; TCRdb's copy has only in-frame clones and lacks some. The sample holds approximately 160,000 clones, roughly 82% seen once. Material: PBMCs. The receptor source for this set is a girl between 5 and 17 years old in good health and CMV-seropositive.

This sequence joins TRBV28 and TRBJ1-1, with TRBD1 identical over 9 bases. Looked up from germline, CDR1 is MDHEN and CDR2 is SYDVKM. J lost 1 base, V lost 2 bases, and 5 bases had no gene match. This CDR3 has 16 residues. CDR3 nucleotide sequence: TGTGCCAGCAGTTTAGGACAGGGGAGGGGGAACACTGAAGCTTTCTTT. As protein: CASSLGQGRGNTEAFF.

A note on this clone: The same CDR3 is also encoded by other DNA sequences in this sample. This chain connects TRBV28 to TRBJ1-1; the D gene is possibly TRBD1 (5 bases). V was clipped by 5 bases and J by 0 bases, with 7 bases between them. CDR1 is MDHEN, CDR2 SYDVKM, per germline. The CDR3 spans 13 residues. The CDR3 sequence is CASSDSLNTEAFF. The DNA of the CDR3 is TGTGCCAGCAGTGACAGTTTGAACACTGAAGCTTTCTTT.

The CDR3 spells CASSYRQGYEQYF. The CDR3 DNA is TGTGCCAGCAGTTACCGACAGGGTTACGAGCAGTACTTC. The chain is built from TRBV5-6 and TRBJ2-7; 7 nucleotides agree with TRBD1. Germline CDR1 SGHDT, CDR2 YYEEEE. The CDR3 runs 13 residues. V gave up 5 bases and J gave up 4 bases; unmatched junction bases: 6.

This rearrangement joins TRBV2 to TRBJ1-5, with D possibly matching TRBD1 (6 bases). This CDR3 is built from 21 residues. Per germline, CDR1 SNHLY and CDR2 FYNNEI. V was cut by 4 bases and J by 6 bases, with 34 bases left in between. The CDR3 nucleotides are TGTGCCAGCAGTGTTGCAGTGCATAGAGGGTGGGGGACAACCTCTCGTCAGCCCCAGCATTTT. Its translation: CASSVAVHRGWGTTSRQPQHF.

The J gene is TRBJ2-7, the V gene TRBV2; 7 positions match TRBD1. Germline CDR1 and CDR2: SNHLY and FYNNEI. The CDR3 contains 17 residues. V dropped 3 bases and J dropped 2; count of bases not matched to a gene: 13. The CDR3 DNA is TGTGCCAGCAGTGATAGCCTCTTTGGACAGGCTCCCTACGAGCAGTACTTC. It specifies CASSDSLFGQAPYEQYF.

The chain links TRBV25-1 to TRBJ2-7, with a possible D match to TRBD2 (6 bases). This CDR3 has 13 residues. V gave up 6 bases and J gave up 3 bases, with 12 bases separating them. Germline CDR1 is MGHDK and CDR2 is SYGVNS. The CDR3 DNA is TGTGCCAGCAGCGGGGGAGCTGACTACGAGCAGTACTTC. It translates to CASSGGADYEQYF.

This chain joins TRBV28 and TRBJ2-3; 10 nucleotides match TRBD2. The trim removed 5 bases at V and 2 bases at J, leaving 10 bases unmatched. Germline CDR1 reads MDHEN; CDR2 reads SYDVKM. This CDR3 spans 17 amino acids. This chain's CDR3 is CASSPRISGGTTDTQYF. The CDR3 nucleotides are TGTGCCAGCAGTCCCCGTATTAGCGGGGGGACCACAGATACGCAGTATTTT.

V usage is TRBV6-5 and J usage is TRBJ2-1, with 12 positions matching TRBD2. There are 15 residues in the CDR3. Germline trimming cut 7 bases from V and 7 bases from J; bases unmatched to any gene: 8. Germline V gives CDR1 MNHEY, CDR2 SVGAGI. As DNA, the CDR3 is TGTGCCAGCATGCTAGCGGGGGGGCTTGGAAATGAGCAGTTCTTC. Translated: CASMLAGGLGNEQFF.

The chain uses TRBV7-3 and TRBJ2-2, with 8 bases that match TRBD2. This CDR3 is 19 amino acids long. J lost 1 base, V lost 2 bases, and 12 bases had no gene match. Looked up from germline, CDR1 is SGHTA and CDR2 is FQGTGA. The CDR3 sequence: CASSLSLTKREQNTGELFF. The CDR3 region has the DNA TGTGCCAGCAGCTTATCCCTGACCAAGCGGGAGCAGAACACCGGGGAGCTGTTTTTT.

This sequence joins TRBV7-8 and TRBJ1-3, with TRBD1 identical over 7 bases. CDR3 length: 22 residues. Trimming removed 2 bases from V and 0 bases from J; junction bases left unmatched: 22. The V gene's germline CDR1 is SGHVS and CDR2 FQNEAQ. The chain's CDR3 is CASSLTSLWDSSTILSGNTIYF. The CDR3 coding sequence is TGTGCCAGCAGCTTAACTTCCTTGTGGGACAGCAGCACCATTCTCTCTGGAAACACCATATATTTT.

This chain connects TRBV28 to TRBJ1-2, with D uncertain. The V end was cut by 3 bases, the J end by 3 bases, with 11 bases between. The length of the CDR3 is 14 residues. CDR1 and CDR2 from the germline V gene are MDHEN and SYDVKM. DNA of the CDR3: TGTGCCAGCAGTTTTAATAACAGATACTATGGCTACACCTTC. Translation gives CASSFNNRYYGYTF.

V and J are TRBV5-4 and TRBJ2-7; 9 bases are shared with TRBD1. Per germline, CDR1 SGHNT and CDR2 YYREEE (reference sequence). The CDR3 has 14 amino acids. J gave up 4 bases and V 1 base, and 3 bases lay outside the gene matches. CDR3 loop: CASSLRDRAYEQYF. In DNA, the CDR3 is TGTGCCAGCAGCTTGAGGGACAGGGCGTACGAGCAGTACTTC.

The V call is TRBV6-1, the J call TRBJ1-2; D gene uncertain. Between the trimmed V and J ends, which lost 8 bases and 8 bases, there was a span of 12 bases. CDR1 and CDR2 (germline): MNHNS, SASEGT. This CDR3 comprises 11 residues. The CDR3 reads CASGRGYGYTF. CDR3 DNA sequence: TGTGCCAGCGGTCGGGGATACGGCTACACCTTC.

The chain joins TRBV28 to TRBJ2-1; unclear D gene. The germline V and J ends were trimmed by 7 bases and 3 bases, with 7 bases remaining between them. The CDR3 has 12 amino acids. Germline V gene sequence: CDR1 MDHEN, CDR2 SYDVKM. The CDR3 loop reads CASNSNYNEQFF. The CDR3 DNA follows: TGTGCCAGCAACTCAAACTACAATGAGCAGTTCTTC.

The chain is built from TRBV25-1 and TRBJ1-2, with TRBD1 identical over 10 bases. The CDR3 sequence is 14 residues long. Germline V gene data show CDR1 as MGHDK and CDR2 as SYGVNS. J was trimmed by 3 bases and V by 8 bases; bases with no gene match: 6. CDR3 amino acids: CASQPTGGHYGYTF. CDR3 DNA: TGTGCCAGCCAACCGACAGGGGGCCACTATGGCTACACCTTC.

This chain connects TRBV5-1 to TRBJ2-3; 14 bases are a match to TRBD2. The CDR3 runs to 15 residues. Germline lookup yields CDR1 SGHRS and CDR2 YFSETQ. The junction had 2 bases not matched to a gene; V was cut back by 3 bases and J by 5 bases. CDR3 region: CASSSGLAGGDTQYF. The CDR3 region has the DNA TGCGCCAGCAGCTCAGGACTAGCGGGAGGAGATACGCAGTATTTT.

Here the CDR3 reads CASSEGPRDEQYF. As DNA, the CDR3 is TGTGCCAGCAGCGAGGGTCCACGGGACGAGCAGTACTTC. This chain connects TRBV7-2 to TRBJ2-7, with D possibly matching TRBD2 (5 bases). The length of the CDR3 is 13 residues. Trimming shortened V by 5 bases and J by 5 bases, and 13 bases separated the two germline ends. Germline CDR1 reads SGHTA; CDR2 reads FQGNSA.

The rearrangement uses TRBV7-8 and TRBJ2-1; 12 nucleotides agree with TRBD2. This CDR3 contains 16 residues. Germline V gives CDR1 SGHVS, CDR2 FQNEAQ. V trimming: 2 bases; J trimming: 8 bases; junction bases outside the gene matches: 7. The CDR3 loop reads CASSLRLAGARDEQFF. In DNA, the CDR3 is TGTGCCAGCAGCTTAAGACTAGCGGGGGCTAGAGATGAGCAGTTCTTC.

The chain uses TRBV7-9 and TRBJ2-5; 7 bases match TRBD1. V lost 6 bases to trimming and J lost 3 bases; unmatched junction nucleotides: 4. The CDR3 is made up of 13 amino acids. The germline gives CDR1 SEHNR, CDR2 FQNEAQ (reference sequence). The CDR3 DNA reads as TGTGCCAGCAGATATACAGGGGAAGAGACCCAGTACTTC. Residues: CASRYTGEETQYF.

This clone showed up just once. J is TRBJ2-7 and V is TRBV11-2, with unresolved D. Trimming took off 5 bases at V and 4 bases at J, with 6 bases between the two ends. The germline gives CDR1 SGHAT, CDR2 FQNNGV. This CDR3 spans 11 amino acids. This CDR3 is CASSTLYEQYF. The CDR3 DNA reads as TGTGCCAGCAGCACATTGTACGAGCAGTACTTC.

CDR3 sequence: CASSFEGTQPQHF. The DNA of the CDR3 is TGTGCCAGCAGCTTTGAGGGTACTCAGCCCCAGCATTTT. The chain is built from TRBV5-8 and TRBJ1-5; no clear D gene. CDR3 length: 13 amino acids. Per the germline V gene, CDR1 is SGHTS and CDR2 is YDEGEE. Trimming removed 2 bases from V and 6 bases from J, with 9 bases in between. The full variable domain, rest sourced from reference TRBV5-8 and TRBJ1-5, is EAGVTQSPTHLIKTRGQQATLRCSPISGHTSVYWYQQALGLGLQFLLWYDEGEERNRGNFPPRFSGRQFPNYSSELNVNALELEDSALYLCASSFEGTQPQHFGDGTRLSIL.

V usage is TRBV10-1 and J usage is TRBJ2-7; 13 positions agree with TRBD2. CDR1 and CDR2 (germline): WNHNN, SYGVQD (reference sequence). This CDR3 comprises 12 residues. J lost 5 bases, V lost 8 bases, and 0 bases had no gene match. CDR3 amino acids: CASGLAGDEQYF. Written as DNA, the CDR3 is TGCGCCAGCGGACTAGCGGGAGACGAGCAGTACTTC.

The CDR3 protein is CASSAGGETEAFF. CDR3 DNA: TGTGCCAGTAGTGCCGGGGGAGAAACTGAAGCTTTCTTT. The V and J genes are TRBV19 and TRBJ1-1; D possibly corresponds to TRBD1 (5 bases). This CDR3 spans 13 amino acids. The V end was cut by 5 bases, the J end by 5 bases, with 12 bases between. CDR1 LNHDA and CDR2 SQIVND come from the germline V gene (reference sequence).

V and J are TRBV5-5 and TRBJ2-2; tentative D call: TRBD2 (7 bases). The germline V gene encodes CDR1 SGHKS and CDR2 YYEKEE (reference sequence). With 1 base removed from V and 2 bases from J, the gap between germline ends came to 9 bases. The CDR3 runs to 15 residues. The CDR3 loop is CASSLRGANTGELFF. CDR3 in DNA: TGTGCCAGCAGCTTGCGGGGGGCAAACACCGGGGAGCTGTTTTTT.

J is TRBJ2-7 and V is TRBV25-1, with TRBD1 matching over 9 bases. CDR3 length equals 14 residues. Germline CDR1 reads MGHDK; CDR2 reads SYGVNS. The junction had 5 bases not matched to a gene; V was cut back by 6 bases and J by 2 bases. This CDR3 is CASSKGQGPYEQYF. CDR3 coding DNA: TGTGCCAGCAGCAAGGGACAGGGCCCCTACGAGCAGTACTTC.

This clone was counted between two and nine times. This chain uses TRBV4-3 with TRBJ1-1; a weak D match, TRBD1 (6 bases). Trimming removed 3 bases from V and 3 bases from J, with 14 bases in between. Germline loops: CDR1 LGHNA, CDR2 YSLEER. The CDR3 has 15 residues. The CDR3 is CASSQSGGAYTEAFF. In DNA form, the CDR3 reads TGCGCCAGCAGCCAGAGCGGGGGCGCATACACTGAAGCTTTCTTT.

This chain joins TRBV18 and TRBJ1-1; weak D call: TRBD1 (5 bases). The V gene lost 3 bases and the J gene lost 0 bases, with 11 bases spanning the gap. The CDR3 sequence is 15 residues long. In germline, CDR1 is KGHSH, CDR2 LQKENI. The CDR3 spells CASSPTESLNTEAFF. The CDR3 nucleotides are TGTGCCAGCTCACCGACAGAAAGTCTGAACACTGAAGCTTTCTTT.

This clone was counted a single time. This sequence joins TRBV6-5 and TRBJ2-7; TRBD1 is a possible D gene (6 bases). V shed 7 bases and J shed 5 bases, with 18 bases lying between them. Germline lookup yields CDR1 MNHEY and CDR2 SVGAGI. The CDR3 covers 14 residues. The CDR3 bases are TGTGCCAGCAAGGGGGATTCCGTTGGGAACGAGCAGTACTTC. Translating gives CASKGDSVGNEQYF.

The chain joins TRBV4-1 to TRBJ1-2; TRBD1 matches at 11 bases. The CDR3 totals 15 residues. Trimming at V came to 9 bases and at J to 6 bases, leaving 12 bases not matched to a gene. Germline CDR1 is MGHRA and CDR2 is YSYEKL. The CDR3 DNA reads TGCGCCAGTACGCGGACAGGGGGCGAATTACATGGCTACACCTTC. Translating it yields CASTRTGGELHGYTF.

CDR3 in amino acids: CASSFAAGGYEQYF. As DNA, the CDR3 is TGTGCCAGCAGTTTCGCGGCAGGGGGCTACGAGCAGTACTTC. The chain couples TRBV27 to TRBJ2-7, with TRBD1 matching over 7 bases. Unmatched junction bases numbered 5, after V lost 3 bases and J lost 3 bases. The CDR3 sequence is 14 residues long. CDR1 is MNHEY, CDR2 SMNVEV, per germline (reference sequence).

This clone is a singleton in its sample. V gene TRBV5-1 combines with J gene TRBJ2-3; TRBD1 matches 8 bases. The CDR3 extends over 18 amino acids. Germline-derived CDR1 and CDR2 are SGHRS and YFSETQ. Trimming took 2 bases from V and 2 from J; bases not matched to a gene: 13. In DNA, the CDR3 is TGCGCCAGCAGCTTAGATACCGCGGGACAGGTCTTCACAGATACGCAGTATTTT. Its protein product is CASSLDTAGQVFTDTQYF.

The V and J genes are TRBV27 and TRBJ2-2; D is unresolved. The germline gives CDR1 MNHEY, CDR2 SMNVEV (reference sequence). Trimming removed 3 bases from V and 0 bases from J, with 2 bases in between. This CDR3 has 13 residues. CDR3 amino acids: CASSFANTGELFF. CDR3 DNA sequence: TGTGCCAGCAGTTTCGCGAACACCGGGGAGCTGTTTTTT.